The next 29 T cell receptor beta chains were all read from a single sample in a study of T cell repertoires in cytomegalovirus infection. Antigens of these TCRs are unknown. Each CDR3 protein is one row after TCRdb ran MiXCR on the reads. The sample yields roughly 920,000 distinct CDR3 sequences, around a third seen once. The material was cultured CD8+ T cells from PBMCs, obtained from culture after CMV antigen stimulation. These receptors were taken from a human donor in good health (CMV status not recorded). Some clones in this sample may be carry-over from other donors' samples.

The chain combines TRBV5-1 with TRBJ2-1; maybe TRBD2 (6 bases). CDR3 size: 11 residues. CDR1 and CDR2 from the germline V gene are SGHRS and YFSETQ. Trimming took 4 bases from V and 13 from J, leaving 12 bases between them. In DNA form, the CDR3 reads TGCGCCAGCAGCGTAGGGACTTCACAGTTCTTC. Translating gives CASSVGTSQFF.

A few counts support this clonotype. V usage is TRBV2 and J usage is TRBJ2-6; 8 nucleotides match TRBD1. The CDR3 is made up of 21 amino acids. The germline V gene encodes CDR1 SNHLY and CDR2 FYNNEI. V was clipped by 0 bases and J by 4 bases; unmatched bases: 17. Here the CDR3 reads CASSEALRLSQGAAGANVLTF. CDR3 coding DNA: TGTGCCAGCAGTGAAGCGCTTCGCTTGAGTCAGGGGGCGGCCGGGGCCAACGTCCTGACTTTC.

The chain employs TRBV7-8 and TRBJ2-1, with D possibly matching TRBD2 (5 bases). Trimming removed 8 bases at V and 0 bases at J, with 11 bases between. Germline loops: CDR1 SGHVS, CDR2 FQNEAQ. The CDR3 extends over 14 amino acids. CDR3 DNA: TGTGCCAGCGCAAGAGGGAGCTCCTACAATGAGCAGTTCTTC. Translating gives CASARGSSYNEQFF.

Many counts were recorded for this clonotype. The chain has TRBV7-8 and TRBJ2-1; D might be TRBD1 (6 bases). The CDR3 consists of 17 residues. Trimming left V 1 base short and J 3 bases short, with 16 bases between. Germline V CDR1 and CDR2: SGHVS, FQNEAQ. The CDR3 DNA sequence: TGTGCCAGCAGCTTAGTCCAAGGGGGTTTTGGCTACAATGAGCAGTTCTTC. Amino acids: CASSLVQGGFGYNEQFF.

The V call is TRBV6-1, the J call TRBJ2-6; no reliable D call. This CDR3 is built from 18 residues. Trimming stripped 2 bases from V and 2 bases from J, with 16 bases between. CDR1 and CDR2 from the germline V gene are MNHNS and SASEGT. CDR3 in DNA: TGTGCCAGCAGTGAACTGACAAGGTACTTGACTGGGGCCAACGTCCTGACTTTC. Translated, it gives CASSELTRYLTGANVLTF.

The chain recombines TRBV12-3 or TRBV12-4 with TRBJ2-1; 11 bases agree with TRBD2. The CDR3 spans 15 residues. V lost 6 bases and J lost 9; bases outside the gene matches: 10. CDR3 bases: TGTGCCAGCAGCCTACGACTAGCGGGGTGGGGTGAGCAGTTCTTC. Its protein is CASSLRLAGWGEQFF.

This clonotype appeared a few times. The chain combines TRBV13 with TRBJ1-1, with TRBD1 identical over 9 bases. Germline CDR1 and CDR2: PRHDT and FYEKMQ (reference sequence). With V trimmed by 4 bases and J by 6 bases, 9 bases remained unmatched. The CDR3 spans 15 residues. CDR3 nucleotides: TGTGCCAGCAGCTGGGGACAGGGAGCAATACCTGAAGCTTTCTTT. Amino acid sequence: CASSWGQGAIPEAFF.

This clonotype was seen only a few times. This rearrangement joins TRBV7-9 to TRBJ2-3; 9 bases agree with TRBD2. Germline V gene data show CDR1 as SEHNR and CDR2 as FQNEAQ (reference sequence). This CDR3 contains 23 residues. V lost 0 bases, J lost 2 bases, and 24 bases stayed unmatched. CDR3 nucleotides: TGTGCCAGCAGCTTAGCGGAGGTAGCGGGGGATACAGCAAAAAGGTACTACACAGATACGCAGTATTTT. Encoded protein: CASSLAEVAGDTAKRYYTDTQYF.

The chain is built from TRBV14 and TRBJ2-2; D remains ambiguous. Germline lookup yields CDR1 SGHDN and CDR2 FVKESK. With 3 bases removed from V and 6 bases from J, the gap between germline ends came to 5 bases. The CDR3 is made up of 12 amino acids. The CDR3 loop reads CASSHNAGELFF. The CDR3 DNA sequence: TGTGCCAGCAGCCATAACGCCGGGGAGCTGTTTTTT. The full variable domain, its missing parts supplied by reference TRBV14 and TRBJ2-2, is EAGVTQFPSHSVIEKGQTVTLRCDPISGHDNLYWYRRVMGKEIKFLLHFVKESKQDESGMPNNRFLAERTGGTYSTLKVQPAELEDSGVYFCASSHNAGELFFGEGSRLTVL.

The chain carries TRBV5-3 and TRBJ2-1; D is tentatively TRBD1 or TRBD2 (6 bases each). TRBV5-3 has ORF status, its function being uncertain. The CDR3 totals 15 residues. Trimming shortened V by 1 base and J by 12 bases, and 20 bases separated the two germline ends. The CDR3 loop is CARSLSRGGPIVQFF. The CDR3 DNA sequence: TGTGCCAGAAGCTTGAGCAGGGGAGGCCCAATTGTGCAGTTCTTC.

This clonotype was counted many times. The CDR3 DNA reads TGTGCCAGCAGCGCCTTCACAGGGGGCCCTGAAAAACTGTTTTTT. It codes for CASSAFTGGPEKLFF. This chain links TRBV2 with TRBJ1-4; 9 bases are shared with TRBD1. The length of the CDR3 is 15 residues. The germline V gene encodes CDR1 SNHLY and CDR2 FYNNEI. The ends lost 6 bases at V and 7 bases at J; junction bases unmatched: 9.

CDR3 residues: CASSYSGTEYEQYV. CDR3 nucleotides: TGTGCCAGCAGTTACTCAGGGACAGAGTACGAGCAGTACGTC. This rearrangement joins TRBV6-2 or TRBV6-3 to TRBJ2-7; 7 bases agree with TRBD1. CDR1 is MNHEY, CDR2 SVGEGT, per germline. V gave up 0 bases and J gave up 4 bases; unmatched junction bases: 3. The CDR3 runs to 14 residues.

This clonotype was seen repeatedly, ten times or more. The chain carries TRBV6-1 and TRBJ1-2, with D maybe TRBD1 (6 bases). CDR1 is MNHNS and CDR2 is SASEGT in the germline V gene. V was cut by 6 bases and J by 4 bases, with 12 bases left in between. This CDR3 is built from 13 residues. The CDR3 DNA reads as TGTGCCAGCAGCACAGGACAGAGCTATGGCTACACCTTC. It yields the protein CASSTGQSYGYTF.

Concerning this clonotype: Compared with germline, one end of the junction differs, possibly owing to a read error. CDR3 DNA: TGTGGCAGCAGTTTATGGACTCCTTGGGATTCACCCCTCCACTTT. It is translated as CGSSLWTPWDSPLHF. The chain combines TRBV12-3 or TRBV12-4 with TRBJ1-6; D unclear. The CDR3 runs 15 residues.

This chain joins TRBV6-5 and TRBJ2-5, with a tentative D call TRBD2 (6 bases). This CDR3 contains 13 residues. Germline V CDR1 and CDR2: MNHEY, SVGAGI. V lost 5 bases, J lost 5 bases, and 12 bases lay in between. The CDR3 region has the DNA TGTGCCAGCAGTGCGACTAGTTACGAGACCCAGTACTTC. Amino acid sequence: CASSATSYETQYF.

To note about this clonotype: The junction and the germline gene differ at one end; a read error may be behind it. This chain joins TRBV7-6 and TRBJ2-5; 7 bases map to TRBD2. The CDR3 contains 15 residues. CDR1 is SGHVS, CDR2 FNYEAQ, per germline. Here the CDR3 DNA reads TGTGCTAGCAGCCGAATCCTAGCGGACGGAGAGACCCAGTACTTC. It yields the protein CASSRILADGETQYF.

V gene TRBV6-6 combines with J gene TRBJ2-2; 11 positions match TRBD2. The germline V gene has CDR1 MNHNY and CDR2 SVGAGI (reference sequence). CDR3 length equals 18 residues. The V and J ends lost 4 bases and 0 bases, in that order; junction bases with no gene match: 7. CDR3 sequence reads: CASSFLAGGFANTGELFF. The CDR3 region has the DNA TGTGCCAGCAGTTTCCTAGCGGGGGGCTTCGCGAACACCGGGGAGCTGTTTTTT.

The CDR3: CATSSSVLYEQYV. CDR3 DNA: TGTGCCACCAGCTCGAGCGTCCTCTACGAGCAGTACGTC. This sequence joins TRBV15 and TRBJ2-7; D call uncertain. The V gene lost 5 bases and the J gene lost 3 bases, with 11 bases spanning the gap. Germline-derived CDR1 and CDR2 are LNHNV and YYDKDF (reference sequence). This CDR3 region has 13 residues.

This clonotype came up a few times. CDR3: CASSPPGGRSNTEAFF. The CDR3 region has the DNA TGCGCCAGCAGCCCCCCGGGGGGCCGTTCGAACACTGAAGCTTTCTTT. The chain couples TRBV4-1 to TRBJ1-1, with a possible D match to TRBD1 (6 bases). Deletions cut 4 bases from V and 1 base from J, with 16 bases between. CDR1 is MGHRA and CDR2 is YSYEKL in the germline V gene. The CDR3 contains 16 residues.

This clonotype was detected ten times or more. The V gene is TRBV7-2, the J gene TRBJ2-3; 9 positions match TRBD1. Germline CDR1 is SGHTA and CDR2 is FQGNSA. CDR3 length: 16 amino acids. J gave up 2 bases and V 5 bases, and 8 bases lay outside the gene matches. DNA for the CDR3: TGTGCCAGCAGCGCTCGCCGGGACAGGGCCACAGATACGCAGTATTTT. Protein product: CASSARRDRATDTQYF.

The chain joins TRBV5-1 to TRBJ2-5, with a possible D match to TRBD2 (6 bases). Germline V lookup: CDR1 SGHRS, CDR2 YFSETQ. The CDR3 is 15 residues long. Trimming removed 3 bases at V and 2 bases at J, with 14 bases between. The CDR3 sequence: CASSSRPSEQETQYF. The CDR3 DNA follows: TGCGCCAGCAGCTCGCGCCCTAGCGAACAAGAGACCCAGTACTTC. Supplemented by reference TRBV5-1 and TRBJ2-5, the full variable domain reads KAGVTQTPRYLIKTRGQQVTLSCSPISGHRSVSWYQQTPGQGLQFLFEYFSETQRNKGNFPGRFSGRQFSNSRSEMNVSTLELGDSALYLCASSSRPSEQETQYFGPGTRLLVL.

This chain uses TRBV29-1 with TRBJ2-1, with 9 nucleotides matching TRBD2. Germline V gives CDR1 SQVTM, CDR2 ANQGSEA. The CDR3 loop spans 13 amino acids. With V trimmed by 3 bases and J by 7 bases, 4 bases remained unmatched. CDR3 in DNA: TGCAGCGTTGACCTAGCGGGGCGGAATGAGCAGTTCTTC. This gives the protein CSVDLAGRNEQFF.

CDR3 sequence reads: CASSSGQEYTDTQYF. CDR3 sequence (DNA): TGTGCCAGCAGTTCGGGACAGGAATACACAGATACGCAGTATTTT. The genes are TRBV27 and TRBJ2-3; 8 bases are a match to TRBD1. V was clipped by 4 bases and J by 2 bases; unmatched bases: 5. The CDR3 has 15 amino acids. Germline V gene lookup returns CDR1 MNHEY and CDR2 SMNVEV (reference sequence).

The table lists this clonotype with many counts. This sequence joins TRBV19 and TRBJ1-3; the D gene is possibly TRBD1 (6 bases). CDR1 is LNHDA and CDR2 is SQIVND in the germline V gene (reference sequence). The CDR3 is 15 residues long. Trimming took 5 bases from V and 0 from J, leaving 11 bases between them. Here the CDR3 DNA reads TGTGCCAGTAGTCTAACAGGGATCTCTGGAAACACCATATATTTT. Translation: CASSLTGISGNTIYF.

The chain uses TRBV5-8 and TRBJ1-2; D gene uncertain. The germline gives CDR1 SGHTS, CDR2 YDEGEE. V was trimmed by 1 base and J by 4 bases, leaving 8 bases between them. The CDR3 covers 13 residues. The CDR3 region is CASSLNNLYGYTF. The CDR3 region has the DNA TGTGCCAGCAGCTTGAACAATCTCTATGGCTACACCTTC.

This clonotype was counted only a few times. The V and J genes are TRBV6-1 and TRBJ2-1; D is perhaps TRBD1 (5 bases). This CDR3 region has 16 residues. CDR1 and CDR2 from the germline V gene are MNHNS and SASEGT. V lost 6 bases and J 4 bases, leaving 19 bases between the germline ends. The CDR3 DNA reads as TGTGCCAGCAGACCCTCTACAGGACAAGGGTACAATGAGCAGTTCTTC. It codes for CASRPSTGQGYNEQFF.

The rearrangement joins TRBV4-2 to TRBJ2-2; 11 bases map to TRBD2. The CDR3 spans 19 residues. Losses at the gene ends were 0 bases for V and 3 bases for J; bases not matched to a gene: 9. The germline V gene has CDR1 LGHNA and CDR2 YNFKEQ. The DNA of the CDR3 is TGTGCCAGCAGCCAAGATAGGGCGGGACTAGCGGACTACACCGGGGAGCTGTTTTTT. Its translation is CASSQDRAGLADYTGELFF.

This chain links TRBV7-6 with TRBJ1-1, with TRBD1 matching over 9 bases. V shed 2 bases, J shed 3 bases, and the junction held 4 bases outside the gene matches. Germline lookup yields CDR1 SGHVS and CDR2 FNYEAQ. The CDR3 contains 15 residues. The CDR3, as DNA: TGTGCCAGCAGCTTACTCCGGACAGGGGACACTGAAGCTTTCTTT. The encoded protein is CASSLLRTGDTEAFF.

This clonotype has just a few counts. The V call is TRBV27, the J call TRBJ1-4; D not resolved. The CDR3 covers 15 residues. The ends were cut back, 6 bases at V and 3 bases at J, with 14 bases in the middle. Germline V lookup: CDR1 MNHEY, CDR2 SMNVEV (reference sequence). In nucleotides, the CDR3 is TGTGCCAGCAGCTACGGGGTAAAGCCTAATGAAAAACTGTTTTTT. Translated, it gives CASSYGVKPNEKLFF.